This TCR beta chain was identified during a study of spatial heterogeneity in lung cancer. Study context: Combinations of a unique TCR and a UMI were tallied in raw reads, and on average each appeared more than ten times.

TCRdb redid the calling of the 5' RACE reads with MiXCR, one entry per CDR3 protein. The repertoire has about 48,000 distinct CDR3 sequences, approximately 5% of them found once; the top ten carry 11%. This clonotype was recorded many times. The time point is: sample taken at primary tumor resection. Donors were over 70 untreated early-stage non-small cell lung cancer patients. Whole RNA obtained from tumor, nontumor lung or frozen PBMC underwent sequencing without sorting. Germline V lookup: CDR1 SQVTM, CDR2 ANQGSEA. V lost 3 bases and J 0 bases, leaving 4 bases between the germline ends. The CDR3 totals 12 residues.

Sequencing was performed on PBMCs, taken at surgery. The gene calls are TRBV29-1 and TRBJ2-3; D gene ambiguous. The TCR originated in a male donor with early-stage non-small cell lung cancer. In DNA form, the CDR3 reads TGCAGCGTTGATCCTAGCACAGATACGCAGTATTTT. It specifies CSVDPSTDTQYF.